Listed here are 14 T cell receptor beta chains from one sample, sequenced in a study of human T cells and chemical hapten exposure. TCRdb re-derived calls from the RACE reads in MiXCR, one entry per CDR3 protein. This sample has about 360,000 distinct CDR3 sequences, with about 4.8% found just once. As to time point: patch test 1, 2 weeks after DPC sensitization. This sample's treatment: therapeutic diphenylcyclopropenone sensitization with weekly scalp DPC. This material consisted of whole blood, taken in connection with sensitization to the hapten diphenylcyclopropenone (DPC). The receptor source for this set is a woman in her forties or fifties with alopecia areata. Some clones in this sample may be carry-over from other donors' samples.

This clonotype was counted ten times or more. The CDR3 DNA is TGCAGTGCTAATTTGGGGGTAGTCCGTCAGCCCCAGCATTTT. It is translated as CSANLGVVRQPQHF. The J gene is TRBJ1-5, the V gene TRBV20-1, with a possible D match to TRBD1 (5 bases). Per the germline V gene, CDR1 is DFQATT and CDR2 is SNEGSKA (reference sequence). V lost 4 bases and J 6 bases, leaving 16 bases between the germline ends. The CDR3 loop spans 14 amino acids.

This clonotype was recorded at least ten times. The J gene is TRBJ2-3, the V gene TRBV11-2; D is possibly TRBD1 (6 bases). With 6 bases removed from V and 4 bases from J, the gap between germline ends came to 20 bases. The CDR3 spans 16 residues. CDR1 and CDR2 (germline): SGHAT, FQNNGV. The CDR3 is CASSPIGGEGADTQYF. The CDR3 DNA sequence: TGTGCCAGCAGTCCCATAGGGGGAGAGGGGGCAGATACGCAGTATTTT.

This clonotype was found many times. The V and J genes are TRBV11-2 and TRBJ1-4; TRBD1 matches 7 bases. Germline-derived CDR1 and CDR2 are SGHAT and FQNNGV. CDR3 length: 15 amino acids. Trimming cost V 0 bases and J 11 bases; bases outside gene matches: 9. CDR3 nucleotides: TGTGCCAGCAGCTTAGAGACAGGGACCCAAGGGAAACTGTTTTTT. Translation gives CASSLETGTQGKLFF.

This clonotype was picked up a small number of times. The J gene is TRBJ2-2, the V gene TRBV9; maybe TRBD1 (6 bases). Between the trimmed V and J ends, which lost 4 bases and 3 bases, there was a span of 13 bases. Germline V CDR1 and CDR2: SGDLS, YYNGEE. This CDR3 is 15 amino acids long. In DNA, the CDR3 is TGTGCCAGCAGCATATCCAACAGGGACACCGGGGAGCTGTTTTTT. Translation: CASSISNRDTGELFF.

This clonotype came up many times. The chain couples TRBV5-4 to TRBJ2-2; no reliable D call. Trimming left V 0 bases short and J 7 bases short, with 10 bases between. CDR1 and CDR2 from the germline V gene are SGHNT and YYREEE (reference sequence). The CDR3 spans 14 residues. CDR3 bases: TGTGCCAGCAGCTTGGACCAGCGAGGCGGGGAGCTGTTTTTT. This codes for CASSLDQRGGELFF.

This sequence joins TRBV12-3 or TRBV12-4 and TRBJ2-7; D is unclear. The CDR3 sequence is 15 residues long. Deletions cut 5 bases from V and 0 bases from J, with 14 bases between. CDR3 region: CASSPDSASSYEQYF. CDR3 DNA: TGTGCCAGCAGTCCCGACTCAGCAAGCTCCTACGAGCAGTACTTC.

This sequence joins TRBV20-1 and TRBJ2-7; 8 bases fit TRBD2. Unmatched junction bases numbered 23, after V lost 3 bases and J lost 7 bases. The CDR3 extends over 18 amino acids. The germline V gene encodes CDR1 DFQATT and CDR2 SNEGSKA (reference sequence). CDR3 DNA sequence: TGCAGTGCTAGCGGGAGGGCCAGGCGAAAACCTGGGTGGATGGAGCAGTACTTC. Its protein is CSASGRARRKPGWMEQYF.

This clonotype was recorded many times. V and J are TRBV4-1 and TRBJ1-1; TRBD1 matches at 7 bases. V dropped 0 bases and J dropped 11; count of bases not matched to a gene: 3. Germline V gene sequence: CDR1 MGHRA, CDR2 YSYEKL. This CDR3 region has 12 residues. CDR3 sequence: CASSQDEQGAFF. The CDR3 bases are TGCGCCAGCAGCCAAGATGAACAGGGGGCTTTCTTT.

In its sample, this clonotype was seen a few times. V and J are TRBV20-1 and TRBJ2-7; D not resolved. CDR1 and CDR2 from the germline V gene are DFQATT and SNEGSKA (reference sequence). This CDR3 has 10 residues. Trimming left V 7 bases short and J 4 bases short, with 8 bases between. The CDR3 here is CSGLEYEQYF. The CDR3 DNA follows: TGCAGTGGCCTCGAGTACGAGCAGTACTTC.

This chain uses TRBV5-6 with TRBJ1-1; D not certain. CDR1 and CDR2 (germline): SGHDT, YYEEEE. The CDR3 extends over 15 amino acids. Between the trimmed V and J ends, which lost 7 bases and 1 base, there was a span of 17 bases. CDR3 sequence (DNA): TGTGCCAGCGGATTTCTAACCAGCGGGAACACTGAAGCTTTCTTT. Amino acids: CASGFLTSGNTEAFF.

This clonotype occurred many times. The chain is built from TRBV15 and TRBJ1-2, with 10 bases that match TRBD1. The length of the CDR3 is 15 residues. Germline V lookup: CDR1 LNHNV, CDR2 YYDKDF (reference sequence). The V and J ends lost 1 base and 3 bases, in that order; junction bases with no gene match: 2. The CDR3 sequence: CATSRATGGYYGYTF. As DNA, the CDR3 is TGTGCCACCAGCAGAGCGACAGGGGGCTACTATGGCTACACCTTC.

This clonotype was detected many times. The CDR3 protein is CASSSVPGTEQRYGYTF. The CDR3 DNA is TGTGCCAGCAGTTCGGTACCCGGGACGGAACAACGCTATGGCTACACCTTC. The V gene is TRBV28, the J gene TRBJ1-2; D might be TRBD1 (5 bases). Trimming took off 4 bases at V and 4 bases at J, with 22 bases between the two ends. The germline V gene encodes CDR1 MDHEN and CDR2 SYDVKM. This CDR3 has 17 residues.

The CDR3 protein is CASTLPAWADTQYF. DNA of the CDR3: TGTGCCAGCACCCTACCAGCTTGGGCAGATACGCAGTATTTT. The chain combines TRBV27 with TRBJ2-3; the D is unclear. Trimming shortened V by 7 bases and J by 4 bases, and 15 bases separated the two germline ends. Germline loops: CDR1 MNHEY, CDR2 SMNVEV (reference sequence). The CDR3 loop spans 14 amino acids.

This chain connects TRBV10-2 to TRBJ2-7; D might be TRBD1 (5 bases). Germline V lookup: CDR1 WSHSY, CDR2 SAAADI. Trimming left V 3 bases short and J 6 bases short, with 6 bases between. The CDR3 is 11 amino acids. The CDR3 loop reads CASSEGAEQYF. The DNA of the CDR3 is TGCGCCAGCAGTGAAGGGGCCGAGCAGTACTTC.